Listed below are T cell receptor beta chains from one sample, sequenced in a study of blood T cell repertoires in COVID-19. Sequencing was performed with immunoSEQ multiplex PCR; in TCRdb, only in-frame clones are kept and a portion is missing. This table has 310,000 or so clones, more than 85% appearing once. Sequencing used peripheral blood. The origin of the receptors is a woman in her twenties or thirties with COVID-19, enrolled during active disease. CDR3s leave out the opening cysteine and the closing phenylalanine or tryptophan.

v_gene: TRBV9; j_gene: TRBJ1-4; CDR3aa: ASSVAGANEKLF
v_gene: TRBV10-3; j_gene: TRBJ1-3; CDR3aa: AISEGDSRNTIY
v_gene: TRBV4-1; j_gene: TRBJ2-3; CDR3aa: ASSPAGSTDTQY
v_gene: TRBV30; j_gene: TRBJ2-7; CDR3aa: AWSEGGGPMYEQY
v_gene: TRBV19; j_gene: TRBJ2-7; CDR3aa: ASSPGRVPYEQY
v_gene: TRBV9; j_gene: TRBJ2-7; CDR3aa: ASSAGDSSYEQY
v_gene: TRBV5-1; j_gene: TRBJ2-3; CDR3aa: ASSLRESDTQY
v_gene: TRBV12-3/TRBV12-4; j_gene: TRBJ1-1; CDR3aa: ASSGEGVTEAF
v_gene: TRBV11-3; j_gene: TRBJ1-1; CDR3aa: ASSLSPGVEAF
v_gene: TRBV11-2; j_gene: TRBJ2-2; CDR3aa: ASSRTANTGELF
v_gene: TRBV3-1/TRBV3-2; j_gene: TRBJ2-7; CDR3aa: ASSRPGTSGYEQY
v_gene: TRBV3-1/TRBV3-2; j_gene: TRBJ1-1; CDR3aa: ASSRTDDTEAF
v_gene: TRBV6-5; j_gene: TRBJ2-7; CDR3aa: ASSLLAPSYEQY
v_gene: TRBV3-1/TRBV3-2; j_gene: TRBJ1-5; CDR3aa: ASSQDGTGALLYSNQPQH
v_gene: TRBV5-1; j_gene: TRBJ2-1; CDR3aa: ASSMTGNEQF
v_gene: TRBV29-1; j_gene: TRBJ1-2; CDR3aa: SASRGSGYGYT
v_gene: TRBV30; j_gene: TRBJ1-1; CDR3aa: AWSLGTEAF
v_gene: TRBV21-1; j_gene: TRBJ1-5; CDR3aa: ASSLLNRGRIGQPQH
v_gene: TRBV12-5; j_gene: TRBJ2-4; CDR3aa: ASGWDILAKNIQY
v_gene: TRBV5-1; j_gene: TRBJ1-1; CDR3aa: ASSQERTGQAF
v_gene: TRBV6-5; j_gene: TRBJ1-5; CDR3aa: ASNRQGLDQPQH
v_gene: TRBV11-3; j_gene: TRBJ1-1; CDR3aa: ASSGGTEAF
v_gene: TRBV28; j_gene: TRBJ2-1; CDR3aa: ASSFDPGQAGNEQF
v_gene: TRBV6-6; j_gene: TRBJ1-2; CDR3aa: ASSRQGAREGYT
v_gene: TRBV19; j_gene: TRBJ2-2; CDR3aa: ASGGTGELF
v_gene: TRBV5-1; j_gene: TRBJ2-7; CDR3aa: ASSLDRGEQY
v_gene: TRBV10-1; j_gene: TRBJ2-1; CDR3aa: ASRQAENEQF
v_gene: TRBV19; j_gene: TRBJ1-1; CDR3aa: ASSIGRGMTEAF
v_gene: TRBV24-1; j_gene: TRBJ2-3; CDR3aa: ASRDSLTDTQY
v_gene: TRBV29-1; j_gene: TRBJ1-5; CDR3aa: SVLEGSNQPQH
v_gene: TRBV13; j_gene: TRBJ1-1; CDR3aa: ASSLGRGLLNTEAF
v_gene: TRBV27; j_gene: TRBJ1-2; CDR3aa: ASSFVTGGYGYT
v_gene: TRBV19; j_gene: TRBJ2-2; CDR3aa: ASSTGQGTMTGELF
v_gene: TRBV5-1; j_gene: TRBJ2-1; CDR3aa: ASSSGTSPNEQF
v_gene: TRBV10-1; j_gene: TRBJ2-2; CDR3aa: ASSPSNTGELF
v_gene: TRBV27; j_gene: TRBJ1-1; CDR3aa: ASSLGLLSPGQLPPEAF
v_gene: TRBV4-2; j_gene: TRBJ2-1; CDR3aa: ASSQDWLASYNEQF
v_gene: TRBV30; j_gene: TRBJ1-2; CDR3aa: AWSVTGRDGYT
v_gene: TRBV11-2; j_gene: TRBJ1-3; CDR3aa: ASLRPGNSGNTIY
v_gene: TRBV2; j_gene: TRBJ2-5; CDR3aa: ASSRSDRGTETQY
v_gene: TRBV6-5; j_gene: TRBJ1-5; CDR3aa: ASKEVGTGGSAQH
v_gene: TRBV6-5; j_gene: TRBJ2-7; CDR3aa: ASQRREYPHEQY
v_gene: TRBV4-1; j_gene: TRBJ2-1; CDR3aa: ASSIRTSGRISDEQF